This TCR beta chain was observed in a study of blood T cell repertoires in COVID-19. Study at large: The United States, Italy and Spain provided the acute and convalescent COVID-19 samples.

This clone was detected only a few times. Enrolled through a virtual design, the participants were between roughly 18 and 100 years of age and came from about two dozen US areas. Among Cohort 3 donors, those recovered had two negative PCRs, clearance, or symptom resolution. As processed by the authors: Amplified reference gene primers provided the basis for estimating nucleated cell counts. Only in-frame clones appear in the TCRdb table, and some are missing; sequencing was by immunoSEQ multiplex PCR. V and J calls and clone size come straight from that table; D and trimming were deduced from the DNA. The data contain fewer than 300,000 clones, around 90% of them singletons. Germline values: CDR1 SGHRS, CDR2 YFSETQ. The CDR3 runs 16 residues. V gave up 3 bases and J gave up 0 bases, with 15 bases separating them.

The sequence was collected from a woman between 25 and 40 years old who had recovered from COVID-19. What was sequenced was PBMCs or T cells enriched from blood (not recorded which). V is TRBV5-1 and J is TRBJ1-1; a possible D gene is TRBD1 (6 bases). CDR3 sequence: CASSSGHSSMNTEAFF. The CDR3 nucleotides are TGCGCCAGCAGCTCGGGACACAGCTCCATGAACACTGAAGCTTTCTTT.